This TCR beta chain came from a study of a mutant IDH1 vaccine in newly diagnosed glioma. V was trimmed by 2 bases and J by 2 bases, leaving 10 bases between them. The V gene's germline CDR1 is MGHRA and CDR2 YSYEKL. This CDR3 is built from 14 residues. Time point of the sample: week 35, safety follow-up. A 20-mer mutant IDH1 peptide at 300 ug was injected subcutaneously with topical imiquimod. TCRdb keeps only in-frame clones here, not all; method: immunoSEQ multiplex PCR. This table has around 60,000 clones, less than 90% appearing once. This clone is a singleton in its sample. Its specificity is not known.

This receptor was identified in a man aged 25 to 40 with glioma. The chain combines TRBV4-1 with TRBJ2-7, with a weak D call TRBD1 (5 bases). The specimen comprised PBMCs, sampled from a glioma patient whose treatment included an IDH1 peptide vaccine. CDR3 residues: CASSQPRQTYEQYF. The CDR3 DNA follows: TGCGCCAGCAGCCAACCCAGACAGACCTACGAGCAGTACTTC.